This T cell receptor (beta chain) was identified in a study of patients and donors after allogeneic stem cell transplantation. The V and J ends lost 5 bases and 4 bases, in that order; junction bases with no gene match: 3. CDR1 and CDR2 from the germline V gene are SQVTM and ANQGSEA. This CDR3 has 12 residues. TCRdb redid the calling of the RT-PCR reads with MiXCR, one entry per CDR3 protein. The table lists 80,000 to 90,000 distinct CDR3 sequences, 40% to 60% of them singletons. This clonotype was counted only a few times. The sequence was collected from a human donor who was either an allogeneic HSCT recipient or a stem cell or donor lymphocyte infusion donor (not recorded which). It is not recorded whose cells these are; they may come from a transplant donor. The V and J genes are TRBV29-1 and TRBJ1-2; 8 nucleotides agree with TRBD1. The sample taken for sequencing was blood, either unsorted or a sorted T cell fraction (not recorded which). The CDR3 DNA reads as TGCAGCGTTTCCGGGACAGGCTATGGCTACACCTTC. Its translation is CSVSGTGYGYTF.